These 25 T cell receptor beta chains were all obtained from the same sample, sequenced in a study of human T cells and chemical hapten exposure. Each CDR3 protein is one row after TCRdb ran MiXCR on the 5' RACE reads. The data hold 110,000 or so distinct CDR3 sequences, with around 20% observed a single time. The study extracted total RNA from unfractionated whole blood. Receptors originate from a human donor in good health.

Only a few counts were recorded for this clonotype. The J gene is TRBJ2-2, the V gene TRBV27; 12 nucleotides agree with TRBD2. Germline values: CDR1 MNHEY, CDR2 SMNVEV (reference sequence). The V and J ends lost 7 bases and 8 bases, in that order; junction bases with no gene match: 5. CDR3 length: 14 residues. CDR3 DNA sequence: TGTGCCAGCAAATGGACTAGCGGGACAGGGGAGCTGTTTTTT. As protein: CASKWTSGTGELFF.

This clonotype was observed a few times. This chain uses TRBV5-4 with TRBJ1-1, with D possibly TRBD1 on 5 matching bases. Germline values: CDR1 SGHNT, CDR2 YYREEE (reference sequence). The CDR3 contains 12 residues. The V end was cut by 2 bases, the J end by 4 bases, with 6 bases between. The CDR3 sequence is CASSFRATEAFF. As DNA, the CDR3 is TGTGCCAGCAGCTTCAGGGCCACTGAAGCTTTCTTT.

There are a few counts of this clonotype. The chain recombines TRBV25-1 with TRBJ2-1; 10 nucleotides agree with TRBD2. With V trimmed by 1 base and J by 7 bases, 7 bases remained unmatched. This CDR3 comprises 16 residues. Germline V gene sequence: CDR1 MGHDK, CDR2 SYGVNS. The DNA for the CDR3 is TGTGCCAGCAGTGAATTCTTAGCGGGAGGCCGTAATGAGCAGTTCTTC. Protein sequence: CASSEFLAGGRNEQFF.

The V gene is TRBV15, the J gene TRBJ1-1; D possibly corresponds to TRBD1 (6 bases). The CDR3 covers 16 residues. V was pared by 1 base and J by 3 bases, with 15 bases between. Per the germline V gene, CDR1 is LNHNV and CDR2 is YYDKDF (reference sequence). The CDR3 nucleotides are TGTGCCACCAGCAGAGGCGGGCGGGCAGGGGACACTGAAGCTTTCTTT. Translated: CATSRGGRAGDTEAFF. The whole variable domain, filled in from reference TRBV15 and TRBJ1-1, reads DAMVIQNPRYQVTQFGKPVTLSCSQTLNHNVMYWYQQKSSQAPKLLFHYYDKDFNNEADTPDNFQSRRPNTSFCFLDIRSPGLGDTAMYLCATSRGGRAGDTEAFFGQGTRLTVV.

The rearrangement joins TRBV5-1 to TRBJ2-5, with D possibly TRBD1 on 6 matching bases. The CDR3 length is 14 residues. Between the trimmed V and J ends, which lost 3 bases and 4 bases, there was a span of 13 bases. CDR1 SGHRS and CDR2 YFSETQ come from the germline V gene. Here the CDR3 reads CASSSDSQGETQYF. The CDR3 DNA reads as TGCGCCAGCAGCTCGGACAGTCAGGGAGAGACCCAGTACTTC.

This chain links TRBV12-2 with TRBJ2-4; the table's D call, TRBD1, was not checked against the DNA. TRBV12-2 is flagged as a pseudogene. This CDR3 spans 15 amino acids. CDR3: CASRPLWGAQNIQYF. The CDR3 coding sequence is TGTGCAAGTCGCCCCCTGTGGGGGGCCCAAAACATTCAGTACTTC.

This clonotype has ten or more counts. CDR3 sequence (DNA): TGTGCCAGCAGCTTAGCAGGCACTGAAGCTTTCTTT. Translation: CASSLAGTEAFF. The chain carries TRBV7-8 and TRBJ1-1; D unclear. The CDR3 consists of 12 residues. Germline V gene data show CDR1 as SGHVS and CDR2 as FQNEAQ. Trimming shortened V by 0 bases and J by 4 bases, and 3 bases separated the two germline ends.

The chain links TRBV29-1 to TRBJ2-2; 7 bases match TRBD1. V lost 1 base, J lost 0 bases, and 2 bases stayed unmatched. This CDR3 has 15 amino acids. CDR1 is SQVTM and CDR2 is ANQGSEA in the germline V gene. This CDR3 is CSVEAGTANTGELFF. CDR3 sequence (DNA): TGCAGCGTTGAAGCAGGGACAGCGAACACCGGGGAGCTGTTTTTT.

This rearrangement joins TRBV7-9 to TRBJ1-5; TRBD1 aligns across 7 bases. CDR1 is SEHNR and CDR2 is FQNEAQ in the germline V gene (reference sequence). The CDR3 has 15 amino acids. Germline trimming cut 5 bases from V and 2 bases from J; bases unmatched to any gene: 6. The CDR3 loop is CASSPDRPGNQPQHF. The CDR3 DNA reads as TGTGCCAGCAGCCCGGACAGGCCCGGCAATCAGCCCCAGCATTTT. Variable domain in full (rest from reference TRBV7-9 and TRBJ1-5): DTGVSQNPRHKITKRGQNVTFRCDPISEHNRLYWYRQTLGQGPEFLTYFQNEAQLEKSRLLSDRFSAERPKGSFSTLEIQRTEQGDSAMYLCASSPDRPGNQPQHFGDGTRLSIL.

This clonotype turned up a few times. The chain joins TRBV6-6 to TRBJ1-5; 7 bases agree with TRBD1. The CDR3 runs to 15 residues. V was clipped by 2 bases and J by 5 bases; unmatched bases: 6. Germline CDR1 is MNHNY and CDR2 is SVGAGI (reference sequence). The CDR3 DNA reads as TGTGCCAGCAGTTACCGACAGGGAGGGTATCAGCCCCAGCATTTT. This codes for CASSYRQGGYQPQHF.

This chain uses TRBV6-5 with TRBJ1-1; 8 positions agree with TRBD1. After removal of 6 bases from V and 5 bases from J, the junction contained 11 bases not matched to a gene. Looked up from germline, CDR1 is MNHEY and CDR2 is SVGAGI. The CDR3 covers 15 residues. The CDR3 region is CASSPPDRVRTEAFF. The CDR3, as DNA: TGTGCCAGCAGCCCCCCGGACAGGGTACGGACTGAAGCTTTCTTT.

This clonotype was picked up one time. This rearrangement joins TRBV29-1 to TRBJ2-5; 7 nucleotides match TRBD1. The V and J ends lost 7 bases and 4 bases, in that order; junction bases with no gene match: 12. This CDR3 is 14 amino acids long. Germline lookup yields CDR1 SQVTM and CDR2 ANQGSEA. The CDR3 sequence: CSGARDSARETQYF. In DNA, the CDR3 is TGCAGCGGTGCCCGGGACAGTGCTCGAGAGACCCAGTACTTC.

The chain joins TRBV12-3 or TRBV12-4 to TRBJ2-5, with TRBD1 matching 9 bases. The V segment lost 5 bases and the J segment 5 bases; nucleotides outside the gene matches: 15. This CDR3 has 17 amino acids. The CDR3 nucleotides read TGTGCCAGCAGTCCTTCCCTCCGGGACAGGGCATCGGAGACCCAGTACTTC. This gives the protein CASSPSLRDRASETQYF.

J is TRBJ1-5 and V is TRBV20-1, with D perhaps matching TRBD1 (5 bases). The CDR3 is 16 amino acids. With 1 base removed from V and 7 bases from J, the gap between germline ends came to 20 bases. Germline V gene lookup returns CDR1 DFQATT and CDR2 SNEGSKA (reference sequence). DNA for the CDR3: TGCAGTGCTAGAGCCCAGGGACGTTCGGGAAGCCAGCCCCAGCATTTT. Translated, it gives CSARAQGRSGSQPQHF.

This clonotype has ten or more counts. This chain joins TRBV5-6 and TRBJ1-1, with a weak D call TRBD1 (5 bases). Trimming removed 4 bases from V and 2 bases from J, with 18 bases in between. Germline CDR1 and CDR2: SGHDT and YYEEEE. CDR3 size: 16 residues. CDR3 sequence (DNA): TGTGCCAGCAGCCCTTTCAGTGGGGCAAGAAACACTGAAGCTTTCTTT. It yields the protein CASSPFSGARNTEAFF.

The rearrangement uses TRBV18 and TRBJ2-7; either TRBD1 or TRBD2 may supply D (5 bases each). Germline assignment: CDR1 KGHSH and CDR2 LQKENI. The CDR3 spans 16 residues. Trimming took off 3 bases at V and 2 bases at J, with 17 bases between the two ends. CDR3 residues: CASSPYKGTDTYEQYF. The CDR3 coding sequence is TGTGCCAGCTCACCGTATAAGGGGACGGATACCTACGAGCAGTACTTC. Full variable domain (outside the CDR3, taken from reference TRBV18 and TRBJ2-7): NAGVMQNPRHLVRRRGQEARLRCSPMKGHSHVYWYRQLPEEGLKFMVYLQKENIIDESGMPKERFSAEFPKEGPSILRIQQVVRGDSAAYFCASSPYKGTDTYEQYFGPGTRLTVT.

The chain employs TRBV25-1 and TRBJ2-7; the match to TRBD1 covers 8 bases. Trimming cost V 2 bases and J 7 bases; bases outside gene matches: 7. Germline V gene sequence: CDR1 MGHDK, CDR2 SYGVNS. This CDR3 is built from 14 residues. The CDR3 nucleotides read TGTGCCAGCAGTGAACGGGACAGGAGGAATGAGCAGTACTTC. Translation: CASSERDRRNEQYF.

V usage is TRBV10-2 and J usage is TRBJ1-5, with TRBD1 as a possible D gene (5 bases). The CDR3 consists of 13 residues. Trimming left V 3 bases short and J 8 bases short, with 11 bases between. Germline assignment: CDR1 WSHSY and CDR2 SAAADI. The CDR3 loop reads CASSDWGGEPQHF. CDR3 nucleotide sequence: TGCGCCAGCAGTGATTGGGGGGGTGAGCCCCAGCATTTT.

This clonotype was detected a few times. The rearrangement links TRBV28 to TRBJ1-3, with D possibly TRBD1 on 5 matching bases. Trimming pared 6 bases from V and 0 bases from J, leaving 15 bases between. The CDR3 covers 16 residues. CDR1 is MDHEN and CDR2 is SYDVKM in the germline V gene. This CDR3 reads CASRLPGLGSGNTIYF. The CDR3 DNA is TGTGCCAGCAGGCTACCGGGACTTGGCTCTGGAAACACCATATATTTT.

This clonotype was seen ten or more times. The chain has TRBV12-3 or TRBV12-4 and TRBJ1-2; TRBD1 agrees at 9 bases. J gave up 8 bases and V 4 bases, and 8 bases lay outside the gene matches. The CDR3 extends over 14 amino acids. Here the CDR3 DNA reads TGTGCCAGCAGTTCCGACAGGGGGAAAAGAGGCTACACCTTC. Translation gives CASSSDRGKRGYTF.

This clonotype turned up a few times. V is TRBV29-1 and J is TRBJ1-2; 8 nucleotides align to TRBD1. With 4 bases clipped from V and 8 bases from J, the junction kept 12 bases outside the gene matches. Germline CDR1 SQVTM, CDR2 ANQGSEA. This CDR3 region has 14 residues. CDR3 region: CSVGLGQGGGGYTF. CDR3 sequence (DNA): TGCAGCGTTGGCCTTGGACAGGGAGGTGGGGGCTACACCTTC.

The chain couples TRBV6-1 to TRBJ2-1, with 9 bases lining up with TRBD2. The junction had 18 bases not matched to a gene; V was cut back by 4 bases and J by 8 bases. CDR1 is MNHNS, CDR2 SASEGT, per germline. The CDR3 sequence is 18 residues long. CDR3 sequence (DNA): TGTGCCAGCAGTGCAGTTCTACTAGCGGGCAGTCCCTGGGATGAGCAGTTCTTC. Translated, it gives CASSAVLLAGSPWDEQFF.

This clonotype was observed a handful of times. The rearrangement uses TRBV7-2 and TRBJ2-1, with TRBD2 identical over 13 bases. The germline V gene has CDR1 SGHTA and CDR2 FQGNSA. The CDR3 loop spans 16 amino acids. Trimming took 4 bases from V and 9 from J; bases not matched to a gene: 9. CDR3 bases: TGTGCCAGCAGCTCGCGGACTAGCGGGAGAAACGGTGAGCAGTTCTTC. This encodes CASSSRTSGRNGEQFF.

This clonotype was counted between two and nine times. This CDR3 reads CAVGGNTEAFF. CDR3 coding DNA: TGTGCCGTAGGGGGGAACACTGAAGCTTTCTTT. The rearrangement links TRBV10-3 to TRBJ1-1; possible D gene TRBD1, 6 bases. The V gene lost 11 bases and the J gene lost 1 base, with 8 bases spanning the gap. CDR1 is ENHRY, CDR2 SYGVKD, per germline. The CDR3 extends over 11 amino acids.

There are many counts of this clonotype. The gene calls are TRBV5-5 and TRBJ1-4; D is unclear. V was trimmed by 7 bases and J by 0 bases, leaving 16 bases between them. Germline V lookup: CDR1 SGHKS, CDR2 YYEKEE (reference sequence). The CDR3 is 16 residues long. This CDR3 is CASGGEGFATNEKLFF. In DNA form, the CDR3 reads TGTGCCAGCGGAGGAGAGGGCTTCGCAACTAATGAAAAACTGTTTTTT.